The source of this T cell receptor beta chain is a study of blood T cell repertoires in COVID-19. Study-level information: Italy, Spain and the United States were the sources of the convalescent and acute COVID-19 samples. T cells, B-cell-depleted T cells, or PBMCs provided the cDNA or gDNA that served as material.

Germline V gene data show CDR1 as SGHAT and CDR2 as FQNNGV. This CDR3 spans 17 amino acids. With 1 base clipped from V and 1 base from J, the junction kept 8 bases outside the gene matches. Authors' processing steps: Amplified reference gene primers provided the basis for estimating nucleated cell counts. Data came from immunoSEQ multiplex PCR; TCRdb stores just in-frame clones and leaves some out. V and J calls and clone size come straight from that table; D and trimming were deduced from the DNA. Of 70,000 or so clones in the sample, around 87% were seen once. The chain is built from TRBV11-2 and TRBJ1-2; 8 nucleotides align to TRBD1. What was sequenced was peripheral blood. This clonotype was obtained from an elderly woman with active or convalescent COVID-19. The CDR3 region is CASSLGRGTGDNYGYTF. Here the CDR3 DNA reads TGTGCCAGCAGCTTAGGTCGCGGGACAGGAGATAACTATGGCTACACCTTC. Supplemented by reference TRBV11-2 and TRBJ1-2, the full variable domain reads EAGVAQSPRYKIIEKRQSVAFWCNPISGHATLYWYQQILGQGPKLLIQFQNNGVVDDSQLPKDRFSAERLKGVDSTLKIQPAKLEDSAVYLCASSLGRGTGDNYGYTFGSGTRLTVV.